The 24 T cell receptor beta chains reported below all come from one sample, sequenced in a study of PD-1 blockade in classical Hodgkin lymphoma. Produced via immunoSEQ multiplex PCR; TCRdb's table is partial and in-frame only. The data show under 40,000 clones, roughly 80% seen once. Following autologous stem cell transplantation, relapse occurred in every patient, and exposure to brentuximab vedotin varied. This sample comprised peripheral blood mononuclear cells (PBMCs), obtained at baseline. Receptors were obtained from a human donor with classical Hodgkin lymphoma.

V and J are TRBV27 and TRBJ2-4; D may be TRBD1 or TRBD2 (6 bases each). The CDR3 has 15 amino acids. The V and J ends lost 3 bases and 6 bases respectively, with 15 bases between them. Germline V lookup: CDR1 MNHEY, CDR2 SMNVEV (reference sequence). As DNA, the CDR3 is TGTGCCAGCAGTTTCGGGGGCTCAACTCTAAACATTCAGTACTTC. This sequence encodes CASSFGGSTLNIQYF.

The chain has TRBV5-1 and TRBJ2-2; D is perhaps TRBD2 (6 bases). The CDR3 runs 16 residues. In germline, CDR1 is SGHRS, CDR2 YFSETQ. Between the trimmed V and J ends, which lost 0 bases and 1 base, there was a span of 10 bases. The CDR3 DNA follows: TGCGCCAGCAGCTTGGGTGGAGGGCTGAACACCGGGGAGCTGTTTTTT. It yields the protein CASSLGGGLNTGELFF.

This clone was counted once. The chain joins TRBV7-2 to TRBJ1-6, with no clear D. Germline V gene sequence: CDR1 SGHTA, CDR2 FQGNSA. This CDR3 region has 16 residues. The ends were cut back, 5 bases at V and 4 bases at J, with 15 bases in the middle. CDR3 sequence reads: CASSPHAEGYNSPLHF. The CDR3 region has the DNA TGTGCCAGCAGCCCCCACGCAGAGGGATATAATTCACCCCTCCACTTT. Using reference TRBV7-2 and TRBJ1-6 for the parts outside the CDR3, the full variable domain is GAGVSQSPSNKVTEKGKDVELRCDPISGHTALYWYRQSLGQGLEFLIYFQGNSAPDKSGLPSDRFSAERTGGSVSTLTIQRTQQEDSAVYLCASSPHAEGYNSPLHFGNGTRLTVT.

In this sample, this clone turned up a few times. The chain links TRBV6-1 to TRBJ2-3; D might be TRBD1 or TRBD2, each matching 5 bases. The CDR3 extends over 14 amino acids. The germline V gene encodes CDR1 MNHNS and CDR2 SASEGT. V lost 5 bases, J lost 6 bases, and 15 bases lay in between. CDR3 protein: CASSPGTPADTQYF. In DNA, the CDR3 is TGTGCCAGCAGTCCCGGGACCCCGGCGGATACGCAGTATTTT.

V and J are TRBV2 and TRBJ2-7; 7 bases are a match to TRBD1. CDR1 is SNHLY and CDR2 is FYNNEI in the germline V gene. Germline trimming cut 8 bases from V and 5 bases from J; bases unmatched to any gene: 15. CDR3 size: 15 residues. The CDR3 DNA is TGTGCCAGCGGCCTCACGACAGGGTCAAGACACGAGCAGTACTTC. Translated: CASGLTTGSRHEQYF.

Worth noting for this clone: Other DNA variants within this sample encode the same CDR3. This chain joins TRBV5-1 and TRBJ1-4, with D maybe TRBD1 (5 bases). Trimming shortened V by 4 bases and J by 7 bases, and 14 bases separated the two germline ends. The CDR3 sequence is 14 residues long. Germline lookup yields CDR1 SGHRS and CDR2 YFSETQ. The CDR3 DNA sequence: TGCGCCAGCAGCCCCGGGCAGGGCAGTGAAAAACTGTTTTTT. Translating it yields CASSPGQGSEKLFF. The variable domain in full, with the rest retrieved from reference TRBV5-1 and TRBJ1-4, is KAGVTQTPRYLIKTRGQQVTLSCSPISGHRSVSWYQQTPGQGLQFLFEYFSETQRNKGNFPGRFSGRQFSNSRSEMNVSTLELGDSALYLCASSPGQGSEKLFFGSGTQLSVL.

Here the CDR3 DNA reads TGTGCCAGTAGTATAGGGGAGAGGCCTGAAGCTTTCTTT. Encoded protein: CASSIGERPEAFF. This chain links TRBV19 with TRBJ1-1; D is ambiguous. The CDR3 runs 13 residues. Trimming stripped 1 base from V and 6 bases from J, with 9 bases between. Germline CDR1 LNHDA, CDR2 SQIVND (reference sequence).

J is TRBJ2-5 and V is TRBV5-8, with D possibly being TRBD1 (5 bases). Germline V gene sequence: CDR1 SGHTS, CDR2 YDEGEE. The CDR3 has 13 residues. The V end lost 1 base, the J end lost 7 bases, and 11 bases lay between the germline ends. The CDR3 coding sequence is TGTGCCAGCAGCTTGACAGGTCCCGGGACCCAGTACTTC. It yields the protein CASSLTGPGTQYF.

The rearrangement joins TRBV30 to TRBJ1-1, with unresolved D. Germline V lookup: CDR1 GTSNPN, CDR2 SVGIG (reference sequence). V lost 2 bases to trimming and J lost 0 bases, with 1 base between them. The CDR3 length is 11 residues. CDR3 DNA sequence: TGTGCCTGGAGTATGAACACTGAAGCTTTCTTT. This sequence encodes CAWSMNTEAFF.

This clone was recorded only once. The chain has TRBV2 and TRBJ2-7; 14 bases map to TRBD2. J was trimmed by 6 bases and V by 6 bases; bases with no gene match: 4. The V gene's germline CDR1 is SNHLY and CDR2 FYNNEI. This CDR3 region has 14 residues. The CDR3 region is CASRGLAGASEQYF. The CDR3 DNA sequence: TGTGCCAGCAGGGGACTAGCGGGGGCGTCCGAGCAGTACTTC. The full variable domain, in which reference TRBV2 and TRBJ2-7 provide the parts outside the CDR3, is EPEVTQTPSHQVTQMGQEVILRCVPISNHLYFYWYRQILGQKVEFLVSFYNNEISEKSEIFDDQFSVERPDGSNFTLKIRSTKLEDSAMYFCASRGLAGASEQYFGPGTRLTVT.

This clone appeared a single time. The chain combines TRBV6-6 with TRBJ2-7; TRBD1 is a possible D gene (5 bases). Germline CDR1 and CDR2: MNHNY and SVGAGI (reference sequence). Trimming stripped 4 bases from V and 3 bases from J, with 13 bases between. The CDR3 covers 14 residues. Written as DNA, the CDR3 is TGTGCCAGCAGTTCCGGCCAGGGCAACTACGAGCAGTACTTC. Its protein product is CASSSGQGNYEQYF.

V and J are TRBV7-8 and TRBJ1-2, with 8 bases fitting TRBD1. Trimming removed 5 bases from V and 4 bases from J; junction bases left unmatched: 6. The CDR3 extends over 14 amino acids. Per germline, CDR1 SGHVS and CDR2 FQNEAQ. CDR3 nucleotides: TGTGCCAGCAGCCCGACAGGGGACGGCTATGGCTACACCTTC. This codes for CASSPTGDGYGYTF.

This chain joins TRBV9 and TRBJ1-2; D ambiguous. CDR3 length equals 11 residues. Trimming took 6 bases from V and 0 from J, leaving 3 bases between them. Looked up from germline, CDR1 is SGDLS and CDR2 is YYNGEE. The CDR3 DNA follows: TGTGCCAGCAACTCTAACTATGGCTACACCTTC. Encoded protein: CASNSNYGYTF. Together with reference TRBV9 and TRBJ1-2, the CDR3 gives the full variable domain: DSGVTQTPKHLITATGQRVTLRCSPRSGDLSVYWYQQSLDQGLQFLIQYYNGEERAKGNILERFSAQQFPDLHSELNLSSLELGDSALYFCASNSNYGYTFGSGTRLTVV.

V and J are TRBV7-2 and TRBJ1-2, with 8 nucleotides matching TRBD1. Per the germline V gene, CDR1 is SGHTA and CDR2 is FQGNSA. V was clipped by 3 bases and J by 3 bases; unmatched bases: 9. This CDR3 is built from 16 residues. For the CDR3, the DNA is TGTGCCAGCAGCTTTTTCGGACAGGGAGGAGACTATGGCTACACCTTC. Amino acids: CASSFFGQGGDYGYTF.

This sequence joins TRBV5-1 and TRBJ1-4; D is possibly TRBD1 (6 bases). The CDR3 length is 14 residues. Germline CDR1 and CDR2: SGHRS and YFSETQ. The germline V and J ends were trimmed by 0 bases and 11 bases, with 14 bases remaining between them. For the CDR3, the DNA is TGCGCCAGCAGCTTGGAAGGACAGTTGGAGAAACTGTTTTTT. It codes for CASSLEGQLEKLFF.

The chain uses TRBV2 and TRBJ2-7; TRBD1 is a possible D gene (6 bases). This CDR3 contains 15 residues. Germline-derived CDR1 and CDR2 are SNHLY and FYNNEI. Trimming stripped 4 bases from V and 6 bases from J, with 19 bases between. CDR3 nucleotide sequence: TGTGCCAGCAGTGTAGAAGACAGGTTGGCCCCCGAGCAGTACTTC. Protein product: CASSVEDRLAPEQYF. Based on the CDR3 plus reference TRBV2 and TRBJ2-7, the full variable domain is EPEVTQTPSHQVTQMGQEVILRCVPISNHLYFYWYRQILGQKVEFLVSFYNNEISEKSEIFDDQFSVERPDGSNFTLKIRSTKLEDSAMYFCASSVEDRLAPEQYFGPGTRLTVT.

This chain uses TRBV9 with TRBJ1-4; tentatively, D is TRBD1 (6 bases). CDR1 and CDR2 from the germline V gene are SGDLS and YYNGEE. V lost 5 bases, J lost 5 bases, and 13 bases lay in between. The CDR3 extends over 14 amino acids. The CDR3 sequence: CASSPGQSNEKLFF. The CDR3 DNA reads TGTGCCAGCAGTCCTGGACAGTCAAATGAAAAACTGTTTTTT.

This rearrangement joins TRBV7-2 to TRBJ2-5; 7 nucleotides align to TRBD2. This CDR3 is built from 17 residues. The ends lost 4 bases at V and 0 bases at J; junction bases unmatched: 11. Germline V lookup: CDR1 SGHTA, CDR2 FQGNSA. CDR3 sequence (DNA): TGTGCCAGCAGCTGGGGACTATCTTCCAAGTACCAAGAGACCCAGTACTTC. It translates to CASSWGLSSKYQETQYF.

The CDR3 sequence is CASSQEVRGTNYGYTF. The DNA of the CDR3 is TGCGCCAGCAGCCAAGAAGTCAGGGGGACTAACTATGGCTACACCTTC. The chain carries TRBV4-3 and TRBJ1-2; 7 nucleotides align to TRBD1. This CDR3 is 16 amino acids long. After removal of 0 bases from V and 0 bases from J, the junction contained 4 bases not matched to a gene. Per germline, CDR1 LGHNA and CDR2 YSLEER.

The J gene is TRBJ2-7, the V gene TRBV18; unclear D gene. V lost 3 bases to trimming and J lost 4 bases, with 7 bases between them. This CDR3 comprises 12 residues. Germline CDR1 and CDR2: KGHSH and LQKENI. The CDR3 sequence: CASSPGAYEQYF. The CDR3 DNA is TGTGCCAGCTCACCTGGAGCTTACGAGCAGTACTTC.

In this sample, this clone is medium-sized. This chain links TRBV19 with TRBJ1-1; D may be TRBD1 (5 bases). The CDR3 covers 16 residues. CDR1 is LNHDA and CDR2 is SQIVND in the germline V gene (reference sequence). V lost 7 bases to trimming and J lost 4 bases, with 22 bases between them. The CDR3 bases are TGTGCCAGTACCCCCGGGACGGGAGAGGCGAGCACTGAAGCTTTCTTT. It encodes CASTPGTGEASTEAFF.

CDR3 sequence: CASSVVSAGFGEQYF. The CDR3 DNA is TGTGCCAGCAGCGTAGTCTCTGCGGGCTTTGGCGAGCAGTACTTC. V and J are TRBV9 and TRBJ2-7, with D possibly being TRBD2 (5 bases). There are 15 residues in the CDR3. Germline-derived CDR1 and CDR2 are SGDLS and YYNGEE. Trimming pared 0 bases from V and 6 bases from J, leaving 16 bases between.

Notes on this clone: Other DNA sequences from this sample encode an identical CDR3 as well. The V call is TRBV4-3, the J call TRBJ2-7; 7 bases agree with TRBD1. The CDR3 has 13 amino acids. The trim removed 0 bases at V and 6 bases at J, leaving 2 bases unmatched. Germline V gene lookup returns CDR1 LGHNA and CDR2 YSLEER. The CDR3 region has the DNA TGCGCCAGCAGCCAAGACCCAGGGGGCGAGCAGTACTTC. Amino acids: CASSQDPGGEQYF.

The chain recombines TRBV6-5 with TRBJ1-1; D ambiguous. The CDR3 spans 13 residues. Germline values: CDR1 MNHEY, CDR2 SVGAGI. Trimming removed 2 bases at V and 1 base at J, with 5 bases between. The DNA for the CDR3 is TGTGCCAGCAGTTACGGGCGGAACACTGAAGCTTTCTTT. It codes for CASSYGRNTEAFF.